The sequence of this TCR beta chain was determined in a study of regulatory T cells in long-lasting Graves disease. Overall study: Over-5-year antithyroid drug use with positive TSH receptor antibodies defined persistent Graves' disease in the study.

Described time point: persistent/refractory GD, antithyroid drugs over 5 years with positive TRAb. RNA extracted from PBMCs served as the sequencing template. Arm-PCR of CDR3 regions with iRepertoire HTBI primers generated TCR beta libraries. Each CDR3 protein is one row after TCRdb ran MiXCR on the multiplex PCR reads. The sample has around 400,000 distinct CDR3 sequences, more than 20% seen once. Study findings and constraints: Persistent disease preferred TRBV28, TRBJ1-2 and TRBJ2-5. Among persistent patients, a larger number of public clonotypes were shared (roughly 2,700) than among newly diagnosed patients (around 980).

The CDR3 extends over 13 amino acids. The germline gives CDR1 SQVTM, CDR2 ANQGSEA. V was shortened by 5 bases and J by 4 bases, with 14 bases between the two germline ends. This clonotype was seen repeatedly, ten times or more. Its antigen is still unknown. The chain joins TRBV29-1 to TRBJ1-1; D is unclear. The specimen was peripheral blood mononuclear cells (PBMCs), collected when the disease was refractory, from a patient treated with antithyroid drugs. The source is a woman between 40 and 50 years old with Graves disease. The CDR3 is CSVPRALSTEAFF. In DNA form, the CDR3 reads TGCAGCGTTCCGCGCGCCCTAAGCACTGAAGCTTTCTTT.